Each of the 9 T cell receptor beta chains below was sequenced from the same sample in a study of Ad26.COV2.S vaccination and SARS-CoV-2 variants. Measured with immunoSEQ multiplex PCR; TCRdb has only the in-frame clones, and not every one. The sample lists about 480,000 clones, approximately 90% seen once, with roughly 13% in the top ten. The treatment here: some 19 received Ad26.COV2.S at low or high dose, single or two shots; roughly five received placebo; per-sample allocation not given. Sampling was performed 63 days after the first vaccine or placebo injection. This material consisted of peripheral blood, taken in a trial of Ad26.COV2.S vaccine versus placebo. Receptors were obtained from a person aged 18-60 years who received the Ad26.COV2.S COVID-19 vaccine or a placebo.

The chain combines TRBV6-5 with TRBJ1-4; 7 positions agree with TRBD1. V trimming: 8 bases; J trimming: 10 bases; junction bases outside the gene matches: 7. This CDR3 spans 12 amino acids. The germline V gene encodes CDR1 MNHEY and CDR2 SVGAGI. The CDR3 sequence is CASHDRAPKLFF. The CDR3 DNA reads as TGTGCCAGCCATGACAGGGCTCCAAAACTGTTTTTT.

Only one count was recorded for this clone. The rearrangement joins TRBV4-3 to TRBJ1-1; D is unclear. Germline loops: CDR1 LGHNA, CDR2 YSLEER. V lost 0 bases, J lost 10 bases, and 12 bases lay in between. The CDR3 has 13 amino acids. The CDR3 is CASSQDRGFAAFF. The CDR3 nucleotides are TGCGCCAGCAGCCAAGATCGTGGATTTGCAGCTTTCTTT.

This clone was found a few times. This rearrangement joins TRBV2 to TRBJ2-7, with D possibly matching TRBD1 (6 bases). Trimming cost V 4 bases and J 5 bases, with 18 bases left between them. Germline CDR1 SNHLY, CDR2 FYNNEI. CDR3 length equals 15 residues. The CDR3 is CASSGNGQGFDEQYF. The CDR3 coding sequence is TGTGCCAGCAGTGGTAATGGGCAGGGGTTCGACGAGCAGTACTTC.

This rearrangement joins TRBV7-3 to TRBJ2-2, with 10 bases aligning to TRBD2. V trimming: 5 bases; J trimming: 5 bases; junction bases outside the gene matches: 14. The CDR3 runs 18 residues. Germline-derived CDR1 and CDR2 are SGHTA and FQGTGA. The CDR3 DNA sequence: TGTGCCAGCAGCCCCACCCTTAGACTAGCGGGTGGAACCGGGGAGCTGTTTTTT. This encodes CASSPTLRLAGGTGELFF.

The chain uses TRBV28 and TRBJ2-7; TRBD1 or TRBD2 may be the D gene (5 bases each). V was cut by 6 bases and J by 6 bases, with 24 bases left in between. CDR1 is MDHEN and CDR2 is SYDVKM in the germline V gene. The CDR3 is made up of 16 amino acids. The CDR3 here is CASSEQLGRVSGEQYF. As DNA, the CDR3 is TGTGCCAGCAGCGAACAGTTGGGACGGGTTTCGGGCGAGCAGTACTTC.

This clone was picked up a small number of times. This chain joins TRBV6-2 or TRBV6-3 and TRBJ1-5, with a possible D match to TRBD1 (6 bases). Germline values: CDR1 MNHEY, CDR2 SVGEGT. V dropped 6 bases and J dropped 2 bases, with 11 bases sitting between them. CDR3 length: 14 residues. The CDR3 sequence is CASSKRQGNQPQHF. In DNA form, the CDR3 reads TGTGCCAGCAGCAAGAGACAGGGCAATCAGCCCCAGCATTTT.

The V gene is TRBV7-2, the J gene TRBJ1-6, with D possibly matching TRBD1 (5 bases). The CDR3 length is 14 residues. The V end lost 2 bases, the J end lost 7 bases, and 9 bases lay between the germline ends. Per germline, CDR1 SGHTA and CDR2 FQGNSA. The DNA of the CDR3 is TGTGCCAGCAGCTTAAATCAGGGCAATTCACCCCTCCACTTT. Its translation: CASSLNQGNSPLHF. Looking up the rest from reference TRBV7-2 and TRBJ1-6 gives the full variable domain: GAGVSQSPSNKVTEKGKDVELRCDPISGHTALYWYRQSLGQGLEFLIYFQGNSAPDKSGLPSDRFSAERTGGSVSTLTIQRTQQEDSAVYLCASSLNQGNSPLHFGNGTRLTVT.

This clone was picked up one time. The rearrangement joins TRBV7-2 to TRBJ1-3; D may be TRBD1 (6 bases). Trimming removed 5 bases from V and 4 bases from J, with 12 bases in between. The CDR3 has 14 amino acids. Germline V gene sequence: CDR1 SGHTA, CDR2 FQGNSA. The CDR3 sequence is CASSHRVTGNTIYF. In nucleotides, the CDR3 is TGTGCCAGCAGCCACAGGGTGACAGGAAACACCATATATTTT.

The V and J genes are TRBV5-1 and TRBJ2-5; a weak D match, TRBD2 (6 bases). This CDR3 comprises 15 residues. Trimming took 1 base from V and 1 from J, leaving 11 bases between them. Germline lookup yields CDR1 SGHRS and CDR2 YFSETQ. The CDR3 coding sequence is TGCGCCAGCAGCTTGTTTCCCGGGGGCCAAGAGACCCAGTACTTC. It encodes CASSLFPGGQETQYF. The variable domain in full, with the rest retrieved from reference TRBV5-1 and TRBJ2-5, is KAGVTQTPRYLIKTRGQQVTLSCSPISGHRSVSWYQQTPGQGLQFLFEYFSETQRNKGNFPGRFSGRQFSNSRSEMNVSTLELGDSALYLCASSLFPGGQETQYFGPGTRLLVL.